A single sample is the source of the 17 T cell receptor beta chains below, sequenced in a study of cytomegalovirus exposure and HLA in healthy donors. PCR amplification relied on 60 Vbeta primers (plus 13 Jbeta primers). Using immunoSEQ multiplex PCR, the repertoire was profiled, and TCRdb retains in-frame clones only, with some absent. The sample carries 100,000 or so clones, approximately 72% recorded once. Sequencing was carried out using PBMCs. These receptors were collected from a man aged 25 to 40 in good health and CMV-seropositive.

The V gene is TRBV6-1, the J gene TRBJ1-4, with a tentative D call TRBD1 (5 bases). The CDR3 length is 16 residues. V was pared by 4 bases and J by 7 bases, with 19 bases between. Germline values: CDR1 MNHNS, CDR2 SASEGT. The CDR3 nucleotides are TGTGCCAGCAGTGGCCCCAGCTATTGGGGCGGTGAAAAACTGTTTTTT. Protein product: CASSGPSYWGGEKLFF.

The V and J genes are TRBV7-8 and TRBJ2-3; possible D gene TRBD1, 5 bases. In germline, CDR1 is SGHVS, CDR2 FQNEAQ. The CDR3 length is 16 residues. V lost 1 base to trimming and J lost 0 bases, with 11 bases between them. This chain's CDR3 is CASSLVDTPSTDTQYF. CDR3 coding DNA: TGTGCCAGCAGCTTAGTGGACACCCCTAGCACAGATACGCAGTATTTT. The full variable domain, in which reference TRBV7-8 and TRBJ2-3 provide the parts outside the CDR3, is GAGVSQSPRYKVAKRGQDVALRCDPISGHVSLFWYQQALGQGPEFLTYFQNEAQLDKSGLPSDRFFAERPEGSVSTLKIQRTQQEDSAVYLCASSLVDTPSTDTQYFGPGTRLTVL.

A few counts support this clone. This chain links TRBV4-2 with TRBJ1-1; D is unclear. Germline V gene lookup returns CDR1 LGHNA and CDR2 YNFKEQ. The CDR3 is 13 amino acids. With 5 bases removed from V and 3 bases from J, the gap between germline ends came to 10 bases. In nucleotides, the CDR3 is TGTGCCAGCAGCGAGCGGAGGGACACTGAAGCTTTCTTT. Translation: CASSERRDTEAFF.

The chain has TRBV28 and TRBJ2-7; 9 nucleotides agree with TRBD1. V dropped 5 bases and J dropped 7; count of bases not matched to a gene: 6. CDR1 and CDR2 from the germline V gene are MDHEN and SYDVKM. The CDR3 is made up of 13 amino acids. The CDR3 here is CASSPGQGMEQYF. CDR3 sequence (DNA): TGTGCCAGCAGTCCAGGACAGGGGATGGAGCAGTACTTC.

The rearrangement links TRBV6-6 to TRBJ2-5; TRBD2 aligns across 13 bases. The CDR3 spans 16 residues. CDR1 is MNHNY, CDR2 SVGAGI, per germline (reference sequence). The trim removed 0 bases at V and 9 bases at J, leaving 7 bases unmatched. This CDR3 is CASSYSTSGGWKAQYF. For the CDR3, the DNA is TGTGCCAGCAGTTACTCGACTAGCGGGGGGTGGAAGGCCCAGTACTTC.

As concerns this clone: A read error may produce the germline difference seen at one junction end. The same CDR3 also results from other DNA sequences found in this sample. The V call is TRBV6-5, the J call TRBJ1-6, with D maybe TRBD1 (6 bases). CDR3 length: 13 amino acids. CDR1 is MNHEY and CDR2 is SVGAGI in the germline V gene. As DNA, the CDR3 is TGCGCCAGCAGATACAACAGGGAATCACCCCTCCACTTT. As protein: CASRYNRESPLHF.

This clone was detected a few times. This rearrangement joins TRBV5-1 to TRBJ2-5, with D possibly TRBD2 on 6 matching bases. The length of the CDR3 is 21 residues. Germline-derived CDR1 and CDR2 are SGHRS and YFSETQ. Trimming shortened V by 3 bases and J by 2 bases, and 32 bases separated the two germline ends. The chain's CDR3 is CASSSMPAPRTLAASQETQYF. The CDR3 DNA reads as TGCGCCAGCAGCTCGATGCCCGCGCCGAGGACCTTAGCGGCATCTCAAGAGACCCAGTACTTC.

In its sample, this clone was seen a few times. The V gene is TRBV14, the J gene TRBJ2-7, with TRBD1 matching over 7 bases. Germline-derived CDR1 and CDR2 are SGHDN and FVKESK. J was trimmed by 5 bases and V by 4 bases; bases with no gene match: 8. CDR3 length equals 14 residues. Here the CDR3 DNA reads TGTGCCAGCAGCCGCGACAGGGTGCGGGACGAGCAGTACTTC. Protein sequence: CASSRDRVRDEQYF. Full variable domain (outside the CDR3, taken from reference TRBV14 and TRBJ2-7): EAGVTQFPSHSVIEKGQTVTLRCDPISGHDNLYWYRRVMGKEIKFLLHFVKESKQDESGMPNNRFLAERTGGTYSTLKVQPAELEDSGVYFCASSRDRVRDEQYFGPGTRLTVT.

The chain's CDR3 is CASSPGAGVRNEQFF. For the CDR3, the DNA is TGTGCCAGCTCACCTGGGGCAGGGGTACGGAATGAGCAGTTCTTC. The V and J genes are TRBV18 and TRBJ2-1, with TRBD1 as a possible D gene (6 bases). Trimming took 3 bases from V and 7 from J, leaving 16 bases between them. The V gene's germline CDR1 is KGHSH and CDR2 LQKENI. The CDR3 extends over 15 amino acids.

The genes are TRBV2 and TRBJ1-2; no definite D call. Trimming left V 1 base short and J 4 bases short, with 16 bases between. Per the germline V gene, CDR1 is SNHLY and CDR2 is FYNNEI. This CDR3 is 16 amino acids long. The CDR3 loop reads CASSEGPRHFLYGYTF. The DNA for the CDR3 is TGTGCCAGCAGTGAAGGCCCCCGACACTTTCTCTATGGCTACACCTTC.

V usage is TRBV18 and J usage is TRBJ2-3; D may be TRBD2 (6 bases). CDR1 is KGHSH and CDR2 is LQKENI in the germline V gene. This CDR3 contains 17 residues. Trimming removed 0 bases at V and 4 bases at J, with 17 bases between. CDR3 nucleotides: TGTGCCAGCTCACCACCGTACGGGGGTGGTTGGGCAGATACGCAGTATTTT. The encoded protein is CASSPPYGGGWADTQYF.

The chain carries TRBV18 and TRBJ1-4; a weak D match, TRBD1 (6 bases). This CDR3 is built from 14 residues. V lost 3 bases to trimming and J lost 7 bases, with 12 bases between them. The germline gives CDR1 KGHSH, CDR2 LQKENI. The CDR3 coding sequence is TGTGCCAGCTCACCTAGGGCAGGGGTTGAAAAACTGTTTTTT. Translating it yields CASSPRAGVEKLFF.

The rearrangement uses TRBV6-5 and TRBJ2-7; 7 bases agree with TRBD1. Germline assignment: CDR1 MNHEY and CDR2 SVGAGI. CDR3 size: 13 residues. The V and J ends lost 4 bases and 3 bases, in that order; junction bases with no gene match: 3. CDR3 bases: TGTGCCAGCAGTTTCAGGGGGAACTACGAGCAGTACTTC. Its translation is CASSFRGNYEQYF.

The V and J genes are TRBV5-5 and TRBJ2-7; 10 positions match TRBD2. V gave up 0 bases and J gave up 3 bases; unmatched junction bases: 3. Germline values: CDR1 SGHKS, CDR2 YYEKEE (reference sequence). The CDR3 extends over 15 amino acids. The CDR3 region has the DNA TGTGCCAGCAGCTTGGGTAGCGGGGGGCTCTACGAGCAGTACTTC. Its protein is CASSLGSGGLYEQYF.

This chain connects TRBV4-3 to TRBJ2-5; D unclear. The CDR3 is 13 residues long. CDR1 and CDR2 from the germline V gene are LGHNA and YSLEER. The V end was cut by 4 bases, the J end by 0 bases, with 6 bases between. CDR3 sequence (DNA): TGCGCCAGCAGCCTTACACACCAAGAGACCCAGTACTTC. It translates to CASSLTHQETQYF.

The chain uses TRBV19 and TRBJ1-1; the D gene is possibly TRBD1 (5 bases). The CDR3 totals 14 residues. The germline gives CDR1 LNHDA, CDR2 SQIVND (reference sequence). With 6 bases removed from V and 5 bases from J, the gap between germline ends came to 16 bases. The CDR3 DNA is TGTGCCAGTAGGATCGCCGGGGGGGTGACTGAAGCTTTCTTT. Its protein is CASRIAGGVTEAFF.

J is TRBJ2-7 and V is TRBV27, with D perhaps TRBD1 (6 bases). Trimming removed 5 bases from V and 3 bases from J, with 17 bases in between. CDR1 and CDR2 (germline): MNHEY, SMNVEV (reference sequence). This CDR3 region has 15 residues. The CDR3 reads CASSVGPGTLYEQYF. CDR3 nucleotides: TGTGCCAGCAGTGTCGGACCCGGGACACTCTACGAGCAGTACTTC.